This TCR beta chain was profiled in a study of blood T cell repertoires in COVID-19. For the study at large: T cells, B-cell-depleted T cells, or PBMCs supplied cDNA or gDNA.

This clone was observed a few times. Other DNA sequences in the sample encode the same CDR3. Study members were between roughly 18 and 89 years old and lived in 24 US regions. Donors in Cohort 3 counted as recovered after two negative PCRs, clearance, or symptom resolution. This CDR3 region has 12 residues. The germline CDR1 and CDR2 sequences are SQVTM and ANQGSEA. Trimming pared 5 bases from V and 2 bases from J, leaving 9 bases between. Authors' data handling: By means of reference gene primer amplification, nucleated cell counts were estimated. The repertoire was sequenced with immunoSEQ multiplex PCR; TCRdb's copy has only in-frame clones and lacks some. The DNA gave D and trimming, while V, J and clone size come from that table. This table has just over 300,000 clones, approximately 91% appearing once.

The receptor comes from a woman aged 40 to 55 who had recovered from COVID-19. This chain uses TRBV29-1 with TRBJ1-2; D gene unclear. The sequenced material came from PBMCs or T cells enriched from blood (not recorded which). The CDR3 DNA is TGCAGCGTTTCGGGTGGGAACTATGGCTACACCTTC. Amino acids: CSVSGGNYGYTF.